This T cell receptor beta chain was identified during a study of graft-versus-host responses after intestinal transplantation. The overall study: Recipients uniformly received anti-thymocyte globulin induction, followed by tacrolimus and steroids for roughly 3 years.

Measured with immunoSEQ multiplex PCR; TCRdb has only the in-frame clones, and not every one. The data contain 15,000 or so clones, 90% to 95% of them seen just once; the ten biggest clones take up 0.71%. The CDR3 is made up of 15 amino acids. Germline V gene lookup returns CDR1 SEHNR and CDR2 FQNEAQ (reference sequence). The V and J ends lost 5 bases and 4 bases respectively, with 17 bases between them. Sequenced here: PBMCs, sampled 9 days after transplant. The receptor comes from a human patient who received an intestinal transplant, so some T cells may come from the graft donor. The V and J genes are TRBV7-9 and TRBJ1-2, with D perhaps matching TRBD1 (5 bases). The CDR3 region is CASSPGREDGYGYTF. In DNA form, the CDR3 reads TGTGCCAGCAGCCCAGGCAGGGAGGACGGCTATGGCTACACCTTC.